This T cell receptor (beta chain) appears in the sequencing data of a study of T cell responses to AZD1222 COVID-19 vaccine. Overall study findings and caveats: Receipt of two AZD1222 doses was followed by a rise in Spike-specific TCR breadth and depth.

TCRdb's table, derived via immunoSEQ multiplex PCR, lists solely in-frame clones and lacks some. Among approximately 120,000 clones listed, approximately 93% were seen once. With regard to this clone: The antigen remains undetermined.

CDR1 is ENHRY, CDR2 SYGVKD, per germline. The CDR3 spans 16 residues. V dropped 6 bases and J dropped 5; count of bases not matched to a gene: 11. The sample here was peripheral blood, taken on day 0 of AZD1222 vaccination. The chain combines TRBV10-3 with TRBJ2-5; the match to TRBD2 covers 11 bases. The sequence was obtained from an adult in good health. CDR3 DNA: TGTGCCATCAGCCAGACTAGCGGGGAGCCGAGGGAGACCCAGTACTTC. Protein product: CAISQTSGEPRETQYF.